The source of this T cell receptor beta chain is a study of monozygotic twins with inflammatory bowel disease (dated by TCRdb to the late 2010s). A note on the overall study: A total of roughly 28 monozygotic twin pairs were included in the full study, comprising nine German pairs (four IBD-concordant, five IBD-discordant) and 19 IBD-discordant Danish pairs. Each individual had, on average, about 151 000 unique TCRalpha sequences and 181 000 unique TCRbeta sequences available for analysis. Within discordant pairs, disease-associated traits were sought mainly by comparing IBD patients with their genetically identical healthy co-twins.

From each donor, a roughly 2.5 ml peripheral blood sample was drawn into PAXgene tubes and stored at -80 degrees C. Without any T cell sorting, total RNA was extracted from whole blood using the PAXgene blood miRNA kit on an automated QIAcube. Peripheral blood from monozygotic twin pairs who were concordant or discordant for inflammatory bowel disease underwent deep TCRalpha and TCRbeta repertoire profiling using unique molecular barcoding. Smoking habits were recorded for all twin pairs, and individuals were classified as current, former or never smokers. Reading from cysteine to phenylalanine, the CDR3 counts 15 amino acids. No DNA was logged. Reading the germline V gene gives CDR1 ENHRY and CDR2 SYGVKD. The receptor library was made with 5' RACE. The input for every TCR library was around 3,800 ng of total RNA. For each sample, cDNA was synthesized in eight separate reactions using SMARTScribe reverse transcriptase. During cDNA synthesis, unique molecular identifiers containing a 6-nucleotide sample barcode were introduced by template switching. TCRalpha and TCRbeta cDNA was amplified in two nested PCRs of roughly 17 and 9 cycles, and bead purification was carried out after each PCR. Before amplification, the cDNA was both treated with uracil DNA-glycosylase and purified with the QIAquick PCR purification kit. The second PCR added Illumina TruSeq-compatible adapters along with sample-specific barcodes. Library quality and concentration were assessed using TapeStation and Qubit, and approximately 5 ng of each library was pooled. Sequencing of pooled libraries was carried out on an Illumina HiSeq2500 single-index Rapid Run using 2 x 100 bp reads and custom sequencing primers. Per the authors' processing: PCR and sequencing errors were corrected by UMI-based consensus assembly using MiGEC version 1.2.6. MiXCR version 2.1.1 was used to carry out V(D)J alignment, clonotype assembly and CDR3 extraction. Gene usage, clonotype sharing and MAIT/NKT TCR abundance were normalised by analysing the top 1000, 10 000 and 20 000 clonotypes per sample. Diversity was computed as the inverse Simpson index with the vegan R package after downsampling to 27 000 UMIs. Statistical testing used paired Mann-Whitney U tests on the discordant twin pairs and applied Benjamini-Hochberg correction for multiple testing. TCRdb reprocessed the sequencing reads and holds a single record per CDR3 protein sequence, with no DNA. TCRdb, not the authors, supplied the V and J calls. This sample's records show about 160,000 distinct CDR3 sequences. The top ten clonotypes cover 2% to 3% of the sample.

The paper's findings and limits, for the study overall: Because patients received different immunosuppressive treatments, the repertoires may have picked up extra background noise and variability between individuals. No single strong signal or clonotype linked to IBD turned up in the results, so the idea that one exists was not supported. Different T cell subtypes could not be distinguished in the analysis. Repertoire similarity did not differ between concordant and discordant twins, which could be due to limited statistical power. Compared with healthy twins, IBD patients shared fewer clonotypes with other individuals, and the difference was most pronounced in patients with signs of disease activity. Measured by the inverse Simpson index, TCRbeta repertoire diversity was lower in IBD patients than in their healthy co-twins.

As concerns this clonotype: The antigen this receptor binds is unknown.

This TCR was recovered from a human donor with ulcerative colitis or Crohn's disease, or a healthy co-twin of an affected twin (not recorded which). Sequenced input: blood. The chain couples TRBV10-3 to TRBJ1-2; the D gene TCRdb calls, TRBD1, cannot be checked with no DNA. The CDR3 protein sequence reads: CAISDTGATNYGYTF.